This T cell receptor beta chain came from a study of T cells in Graves' hyperthyroidism and ophthalmopathy. General study points: Most expanded thyroid clonotypes above 0.001 recurred in blood.

Amplified TCR beta CDR3 regions came from RNA transcripts. With the HTBI primer set, the TCR CDR3 went through a first round of RT-PCR. Each CDR3 protein gets one entry after TCRdb re-called the multiplex PCR reads with MiXCR. The sample contains about 380,000 distinct CDR3 sequences, 13% of which appear only once. Note on this clonotype: The antigen remains unidentified.

PBMCs stemmed from about 9.5 ml fresh peripheral blood. The germline V gene encodes CDR1 DFQATT and CDR2 SNEGSKA (reference sequence). V lost 5 bases, J lost 4 bases, and 16 bases stayed unmatched. The CDR3 has 17 amino acids. This TCR derives from a man between 25 and 39 years old with Graves' hyperthyroidism that later progressed to Graves' ophthalmopathy. Sequences were obtained from blood. The chain uses TRBV20-1 and TRBJ2-3; 9 bases fit TRBD1. CDR3 amino acids: CSAPGTGREGSPDTQYF. The CDR3 bases are TGCAGTGCTCCGGGGACAGGGAGGGAGGGGAGCCCAGATACGCAGTATTTT.